The sequence of this TCR beta chain was determined in a study of blood T cell repertoires in COVID-19. Overall study: There were acute and convalescent COVID-19 samples, and they came from the United States, Italy and Spain.

Seattle-derived patients entered the study during active infection and were followed longitudinally. Germline assignment: CDR1 MGHDK and CDR2 SYGVNS. This CDR3 is built from 15 residues. The V gene lost 3 bases and the J gene lost 0 bases, with 11 bases spanning the gap. Original data processing: The assay estimated nucleated cells by amplifying reference gene primers. Sequencing was performed with immunoSEQ multiplex PCR; in TCRdb, only in-frame clones are kept and a portion is missing. V and J calls and clone size are copied from that table; D and trimming were computed from the DNA. The sample holds 250,000 to 350,000 clones; approximately 84% are singletons and the top ten take over 1.3%.

The receptor comes from a human donor with COVID-19, enrolled during active disease. The donor label of this sample is uncertain. Sequencing was done on a sample of peripheral blood. The chain is built from TRBV25-1 and TRBJ1-1, with D perhaps matching TRBD1 (6 bases). The DNA of the CDR3 is TGTGCCAGCAGTGATTTGACAGGAATGAACACTGAAGCTTTCTTT. Translation: CASSDLTGMNTEAFF.